This is a list of T cell receptor beta chains from one sample in a study of cytomegalovirus exposure and HLA in healthy donors. Measured with immunoSEQ multiplex PCR; TCRdb has only the in-frame clones, and not every one. The sample data list about 77,000 clones. Sequencing input: PBMCs. The receptor set was obtained from a man aged 45-60 years in good health and CMV-seropositive. The CDR3 runs from the conserved cysteine through the conserved F or W. D genes are given only for firm matches.

v_gene,j_gene,d_gene,CDR3nt,CDR3aa
TRBV6-6,TRBJ2-5,.,TGTGCCAGCAGTTACTCCGGACAGCAAGAGACCCAGTACTTC,CASSYSGQQETQYF
TRBV28,TRBJ2-7,TRBD1,TGTGCCAGCACCTTGGACAGGGGGAGCCCTCCTTACGAGCAGTACTTC,CASTLDRGSPPYEQYF
TRBV4-1,TRBJ1-1,.,TGCGCCAGCAGCCAAGAGGGCCGCGCAGGGATGAACACTGAAGCTTTCTTT,CASSQEGRAGMNTEAFF
TRBV6-1,TRBJ1-2,.,TGTGCCAGCACCGGGGGGGGTTTGGCCTATGGCTACACCTTC,CASTGGGLAYGYTF
TRBV11-2,TRBJ1-4,.,TGTGCCAGCAGCTTAAGGGGCGAAAAACTGTTTTTT,CASSLRGEKLFF
TRBV7-2,TRBJ1-2,.,TGTGCCAGCAGCCCCCTCCAGGGCGAGGTGGGAAAGACCTTC,CASSPLQGEVGKTF
TRBV9,TRBJ1-2,.,TGTGCCAGCAGCGTAACTGTAGGGGCAGAATTAAATGGCTACACCTTC,CASSVTVGAELNGYTF
TRBV6-6,TRBJ1-5,TRBD1,TGTGCCACCAGCAGAGGACAGGGTCTCAATCAGCCCCAGCATTTT,CATSRGQGLNQPQHF
TRBV30,TRBJ1-3,.,TGTGCCTTAAGCGGGTATTCTGGAAACACCATATATTTT,CALSGYSGNTIYF
TRBV14,TRBJ2-1,TRBD1,TGTGCCAGCAGCTCCAGCGGACAGGGTTACGATGAGCAGTTCTTC,CASSSSGQGYDEQFF
TRBV19,TRBJ1-2,.,TGTGCCAGTAGTCGACGGGTCTTCGATGTCTATGGCTACACCTTC,CASSRRVFDVYGYTF
TRBV2,TRBJ1-1,.,TGTGCCAGCAGTGAGGAGAGGTACGGCACTGAAGCTTTCTTT,CASSEERYGTEAFF
TRBV29-1,TRBJ2-3,.,TGCAGCGTTGAATTTGGGCCGAAAGATACGCAGTATTTT,CSVEFGPKDTQYF
TRBV5-1,TRBJ2-6,.,TGCGCCAGCAGCTTGGGGCAGGGGGCCAACGTCCTGACTTTC,CASSLGQGANVLTF
TRBV14,TRBJ2-5,TRBD1,TGTGCCAGCAGCCAAGACTTAAACTTCAGGGGGCAAGAGACCCAGTACTTC,CASSQDLNFRGQETQYF
TRBV7-6,TRBJ2-1,TRBD1,TGTGCCAGCAGCCCCAACGACAGGGAGAGCTACAATGAGCAGTTCTTC,CASSPNDRESYNEQFF
TRBV28,TRBJ1-5,.,TGTGCCACCAGGTGGCCGGGATCTAATCAGCCCCAGCATTTT,CATRWPGSNQPQHF